The present entry profiles one TCR beta chain with its context. Original handling: Amplified reference gene primers provided the basis for estimating nucleated cell counts. Sequencing used immunoSEQ multiplex PCR; TCRdb keeps in-frame clones, though not all of them. V and J calls and clone size are as listed in that table; D and trimming were resolved from the DNA. This table holds roughly 290,000 clones, approximately 86% found once. This record belongs to a study of blood T cell repertoires in COVID-19. Study at large: Some COVID-19 samples were acute and others convalescent; all came from the United States, Italy and Spain. Nucleic acid was either cDNA or gDNA, and it came from T cells, B-cell-depleted T cells, or PBMCs.

J was trimmed by 8 bases and V by 3 bases; bases with no gene match: 14. Germline V gene data show CDR1 as SGHDT and CDR2 as YYEEEE. CDR3 length equals 16 residues. In Seattle, patients joined the study during active infection and were tracked longitudinally. The sample was peripheral blood. V usage is TRBV5-6 and J usage is TRBJ1-2; 9 bases map to TRBD1. The TCR was taken from a human donor with COVID-19, enrolled during active disease. The donor label of this sample is uncertain. The DNA of the CDR3 is TGTGCCAGCAGCTCAGACAGGGGGTATGCTTCCTTGGGCTACACCTTC. This codes for CASSSDRGYASLGYTF. The entire variable domain, with the rest obtained from reference TRBV5-6 and TRBJ1-2, is as follows: DAGVTQSPTHLIKTRGQQVTLRCSPKSGHDTVSWYQQALGQGPQFIFQYYEEEERQRGNFPDRFSGHQFPNYSSELNVNALLLGDSALYLCASSSDRGYASLGYTFGSGTRLTVV.